The source of this T cell receptor beta chain is a study of OX40 agonist ivuxolimab in advanced cancers. Broadly, across the study: Ivuxolimab, which targeted the costimulatory receptor OX40 (CD134), was an agonistic, fully human IgG2 monoclonal antibody. Intravenous ivuxolimab was administered to patients every 2 weeks at six dose levels: 0.01, 0.1, 0.3, 1.5, 3 and 10 mg/kg. Among the roughly 50 dose-escalation patients, around 20 had hepatocellular carcinoma, approximately 15 melanoma, 9 renal cell carcinoma and 9 head and neck cancer. The dose-escalation cohort was around 83% male with a mean age of about 60 years, ranging from roughly 23 to 80. Patients were allowed to have had prior anti-PD-1, anti-PD-L1 or anti-CTLA-4 therapy, and roughly two fifths of the dose-escalation patients had been treated with checkpoint inhibitors. Partial responses occurred in three dose-escalation patients, of whom one had hepatocellular carcinoma and two had cutaneous melanoma. Peripheral TCRbeta sequencing was intended to test whether TCR sequence diversity was altered and clonal T-cell expansion was caused by ivuxolimab. The paper covers the monotherapy dose-escalation part of the phase I ivuxolimab trial, which included N of about 50 patients.

General study outcomes and caveats: Which antigens the clonally expanded peripheral T cells were specific for was not determined. After ivuxolimab, expanded clones were on average more numerous among CD8+ T cells than among CD4+ T cells. At doses of 0.1 to 3.0 mg/kg, clonal expansion of both CD4+ and CD8+ blood T cells was observed from baseline to week 6. Partial responders in the 0.1-3.0 mg/kg groups had among the lowest normalized peripheral clonal expansion, especially among CD8+ T cells. Low levels of normalized T-cell clonal expansion were also shown by some nonresponding patients.

V and J are truncated by 4 bases and 3 bases respectively, leaving an intervening sequence of 11 bases. The CDR1 and CDR2 encoded by the germline V gene are SGHRS and YFSETQ. The CDR3 goes from the cysteine to the phenylalanine over 14 residues. Only the CDR3 part of the read is kept: 42 bases, read in frame from the first base. Genomic DNA was extracted from sorted cells for sequencing of the TCRbeta CDR3 region. The immunoSEQ Assay was used to sequence the TCRbeta CDR3 regions. Drawn from immuneACCESS, this table holds only the in-frame rearrangements with V and J called that TCRdb kept. Clones are partly lost; checked studies trace under half to an unresolved V gene and leave the rest unexplained. Within this sample are about 30,000 clones, with 80% to 90% of them counted one time only. The biggest ten clones account for approximately 31% of the sample. The trial excluded patients who had a history of autoimmune disease or who were on systemic immunosuppression. Peripheral blood for TCR sequencing was collected from all dose cohorts at baseline, on cycle 4 day 1, and on cycle 7 day 1. The samples were taken from a phase I, first-in-human, multicenter, open-label dose-escalation trial of ivuxolimab. Adults with locally advanced or metastatic head and neck squamous cell, hepatocellular, melanoma or renal cell carcinoma were enrolled in the trial. Before TCR sequencing, CD4+ T cells and CD8+ T cells from peripheral blood were sorted into separate populations.

On this clone itself: Its antigen has not been determined. No quality values exist for individual bases; no much larger clone is one base distant.

The sequencing used CD4+ or CD8+ T cells sorted from blood, collected in a trial of the OX40 agonist ivuxolimab. The TCR sequence derives from an adult with an advanced solid tumor such as melanoma, head and neck, liver or kidney cancer. This chain joins TRBV5-1 to TRBJ2-4; matching of 6 bases hints at TRBD2 as the D gene. Here the CDR3 is given as CASSSRDFKNIQYF. The DNA sequence is TGCGCCAGCAGCAGCCGGGACTTCAAAAACATTCAGTACTTC.